This T cell receptor beta chain was sequenced during a study of radiation and T cells in renal cell carcinoma (TCRdb year 2020). Study-wide context: The samples were obtained from a clinical trial, where primary renal cell carcinomas were treated with 15 Gy stereotactic body radiation therapy and then removed by nephrectomy 4 weeks afterward. In total, 53 samples underwent TCR beta sequencing: approximately 26 tumors plus 27 peripheral blood samples. In the approximately 49 samples combined, some 4,000,000 unique CDR3 nucleotide sequences were found, encoding 3,000,000 or so unique CDR3 amino acid sequences. On the study overall, not on this receptor specifically: An increase in top tumor clonotypes in blood was observed from baseline to 2 weeks post-radiation, followed by contraction by 4 weeks, which was taken to suggest transient expansion of tumor-resident clones. Effects of radiation dose or scheduling on the TCR repertoire could not be addressed with the single-armed trial design. Tracking of blood repertoire dynamics stopped at about 4 weeks after treatment, with no follow-up past that point. No pretreatment tumor biopsies were available, so the baseline intratumoral presence of clonotypes could not be determined.

The CDR1 and CDR2 encoded by the germline V gene are SGHDT and YYEEEE. Clipping removes 4 bases from V and 6 bases from J, with 14 as the unmatched junction base count. The CDR3 has 16 amino acids, counting the end cysteine and phenylalanine. Only the CDR3 DNA is retained, 48 bases long and in frame from the first base. The table lists this clone with a count of one. Its antigen target is currently unknown. The input lacks base qualities; no much larger clone sits a single base away. The sample's time point label is to be understood as: baseline pretreatment blood. The treatment or condition label corresponds to: 15 Gy SBRT to primary tumor, nephrectomy 4 weeks later. Serial peripheral blood from radiation-treated patients was sampled at baseline, 2 weeks and 4 weeks after SBRT to track tumor-enriched clonotypes. Renal cell carcinoma with clear cell pathology was present in all patients. Genomic DNA for TCR sequencing was prepared using the QIAamp DNA Blood Mini Kit (Qiagen). Only samples passing all quality control checks were included in the analyses.

The immunoSEQ kit was used, according to the manufacturer's recommendations, to generate TCR beta libraries from genomic DNA. For library preparation, a first multiplex PCR was performed with proprietary primers, followed by a second PCR in which unique barcodes were added, and bead cleanups were performed after each round. A positive control reaction and a negative control reaction, both provided in the kit, were run with every batch of samples. The final libraries underwent checking on an Agilent 4200 TapeStation D1000 ScreenTape, volumetric pooling, and quantification by qPCR. An Illumina NextSeq500 fitted with a MidOutput 150-cycle cartridge performed the sequencing, running 156 Read1 cycles and 15 Index1 cycles with the kit's custom primers. The pooled library was loaded at approximately 1 pM, and roughly 18% PhiX control was spiked in. In the original analysis: The vendor-processed data were analyzed in R, and a clonotype was defined as all T cells that share the same CDR3 nucleotide sequence. For clone abundance analyses, frequencies were normalized to the 10,000 most abundant clones in each sample. Public T cell clones, which averaged fewer than five per sample, were excluded before analysis. Tumor-enriched clonotypes and baseline blood-enriched clonotypes were defined as those with an abundance difference of at least 32-fold between compartments. A beta-binomial differential abundance model was applied to find clonotypes that expanded or contracted between blood time points. Tumor-blood repertoire similarity was measured with the Baroni-Urbani and Buser coefficient, and groups were compared using two-tailed Wilcoxon tests in R. TCRdb provides this immuneACCESS table in a form limited to in-frame rearrangements. Some clones are lacking; in checked studies, under half of them reflect an unresolved V gene, and why the rest are absent is not known. Clonal size and the V and J genes are those of that table, whereas D and trimming came from the DNA. The sample table contains 40,000 to 60,000 clones; only one count was recorded for 83% of them. The ten largest account for 31% of the sample.

Source: blood, taken from a patient whose treatment included radiotherapy and nephrectomy. The TCR comes from a woman between 65 and 79 years old with renal cell carcinoma. This receptor chain uses TRBV5-6 and TRBJ2-7, with 9 bases matching TRBD2. This receptor carries the CDR3 CASSRGGGLALREQYF. DNA sequence: TGTGCCAGCAGCAGGGGCGGAGGACTAGCGCTGCGCGAGCAGTACTTC.